This T cell receptor (beta chain) was identified in a study of T cells expressing NK-cell markers. Across the whole study: The eight sequenced donors comprised seven who were HCMV-seropositive and one who was seronegative.

After re-calling the 5' RACE reads, TCRdb lists one entry per CDR3 protein, DNA absent. There are 400,000 to 500,000 distinct CDR3 sequences in the sample, with under 7.5% held by the top ten. Study findings and constraints: Six of the donors carried dominant NKG2C+ clonotypes that took up 1.0-7.0% of their CD8+ T cells. The CD3+CD56-NKG2C+ fraction of a handful of donors was likewise dominated by these clonotypes.

Germline assignment: CDR1 SGHVS and CDR2 FQNEAQ. The CDR3 spans 15 residues. On this clonotype itself: No antigen is known for it.

This chain joins TRBV7-8 and TRBJ1-1; TCRdb's D call of TRBD1 is untestable without DNA. Sequencing was performed on blood T cells: a sorted CD56 or NKG2C T cell subset, CD4+ or CD8+ T cells, or bulk PBMC T cells (not recorded which). This sequence was found in a woman between 18 and 70 years old in good health. CDR3 sequence: CASSWTGGMNTEAFF.